The sequence of this T cell receptor beta chain was determined in a study of T cells in Graves' hyperthyroidism and ophthalmopathy. Researchers amplified the TCR beta CDR3 regions from RNA transcripts. In the first-round RT-PCR of the TCR CDR3, the HTBI primer set was used. One entry per CDR3 protein results from TCRdb running MiXCR on the multiplex PCR reads. The sample includes under 350,000 distinct CDR3 sequences, 25% seen only once; the top ten take about a quarter. CDR3 length: 13 residues. V lost 7 bases and J 2 bases, leaving 11 bases between the germline ends. Germline CDR1 and CDR2: MNHEY and SVGAGI. The sample holds many counts of this clonotype.

The chain couples TRBV6-5 to TRBJ1-2; D ambiguous. The source is a man between 40 and 49 years old with Graves' hyperthyroidism that later progressed to Graves' ophthalmopathy. What was sequenced was blood. The CDR3 reads CASKTLGNYGYTF. The CDR3 nucleotides read TGTGCCAGCAAGACACTAGGCAACTATGGCTACACCTTC.